This record covers a single TCR beta chain. The record originates from a study of blood T cell repertoires in COVID-19. The assay was immunoSEQ multiplex PCR, and TCRdb's table has in-frame clones only and misses some. The top ten hold 3% to 4% of the sample, which has roughly 240,000 clones, 83% seen once. Sequences were obtained from PBMCs or T cells enriched from blood (not recorded which). This sequence was found in a woman in her thirties or forties who had been exposed to COVID-19.

CDR3 in amino acids: CASSLATRGTEAFF. The CDR3 DNA is TGTGCCAGCAGCTTAGCGACCCGGGGTACTGAAGCTTTCTTT. The V and J genes are TRBV7-9 and TRBJ1-1; no firm D call. V lost 0 bases and J lost 5, with 10 bases in between. This CDR3 is built from 14 residues. The germline CDR1 and CDR2 sequences are SEHNR and FQNEAQ (reference sequence).